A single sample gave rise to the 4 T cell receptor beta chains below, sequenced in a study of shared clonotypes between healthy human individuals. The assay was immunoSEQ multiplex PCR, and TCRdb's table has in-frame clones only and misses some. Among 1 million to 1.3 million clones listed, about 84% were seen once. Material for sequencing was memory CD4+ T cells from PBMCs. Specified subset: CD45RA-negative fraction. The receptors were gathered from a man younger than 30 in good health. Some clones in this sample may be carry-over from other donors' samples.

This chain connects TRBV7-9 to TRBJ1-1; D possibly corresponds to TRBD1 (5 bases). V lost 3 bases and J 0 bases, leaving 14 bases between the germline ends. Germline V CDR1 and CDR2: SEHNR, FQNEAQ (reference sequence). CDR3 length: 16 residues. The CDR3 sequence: CASSFRDGLMNTEAFF. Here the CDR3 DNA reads TGTGCCAGCAGCTTCCGGGACGGTTTGATGAACACTGAAGCTTTCTTT.

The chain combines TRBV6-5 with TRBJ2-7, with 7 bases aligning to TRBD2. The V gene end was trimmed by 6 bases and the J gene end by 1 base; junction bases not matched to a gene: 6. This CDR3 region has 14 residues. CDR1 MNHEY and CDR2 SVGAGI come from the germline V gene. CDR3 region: CASSPSGYSYEQYF. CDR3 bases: TGTGCCAGCAGCCCTAGCGGCTATTCCTACGAGCAGTACTTC.

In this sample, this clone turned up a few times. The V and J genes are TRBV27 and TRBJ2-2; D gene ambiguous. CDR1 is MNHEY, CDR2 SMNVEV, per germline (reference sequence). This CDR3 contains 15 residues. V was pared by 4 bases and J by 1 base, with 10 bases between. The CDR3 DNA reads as TGTGCCAGCAGTTCCCAAGGCTGGAACACCGGGGAGCTGTTTTTT. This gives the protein CASSSQGWNTGELFF.

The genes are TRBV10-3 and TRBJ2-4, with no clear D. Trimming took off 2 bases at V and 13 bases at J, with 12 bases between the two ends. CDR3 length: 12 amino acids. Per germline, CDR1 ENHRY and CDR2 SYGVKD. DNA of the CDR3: TGTGCCATCAGTGAGGGCACAACGGCCCAGTACTTC. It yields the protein CAISEGTTAQYF.